The rows below give T cell receptor beta chains drawn from one sample of a study of blood T cell repertoires in COVID-19. Data came from immunoSEQ multiplex PCR; TCRdb stores just in-frame clones and leaves some out. Among roughly 200,000 clones listed, approximately 83% were seen once. Sequenced sample: peripheral blood. These receptors were taken from a human donor in a cohort sampled during active COVID-19. CDR3s include the opening cysteine and the closing phenylalanine or tryptophan. Fields, in order: CDR3 protein, CDR3 DNA, clone size, V gene, J gene, D gene. A D gene is named only where the DNA matches it firmly. Some rows mark clone size as missing; the rest say once, few, many or name a class of expanded clone.

CDR3 protein: CASSVAPDRMNTEAFF; CDR3 DNA: TGTGCCAGCAGCGTAGCTCCGGACAGGATGAACACTGAAGCTTTCTTT; clone size: .; V gene: TRBV9; J gene: TRBJ1-1; D gene: TRBD1
CDR3 protein: CASSVDNGRVGEQYF; CDR3 DNA: TGTGCCAGCAGCGTAGATAACGGGAGGGTCGGCGAGCAGTACTTC; clone size: .; V gene: TRBV9; J gene: TRBJ2-7; D gene: TRBD2
CDR3 protein: CATPDSGKTDTQYF; CDR3 DNA: TGTGCCACCCCGGACAGCGGGAAAACAGATACGCAGTATTTT; clone size: .; V gene: TRBV24-1; J gene: TRBJ2-3; D gene: .
CDR3 protein: CASSFRAATNTEAFF; CDR3 DNA: TGTGCCAGCAGCTTTCGCGCGGCAACGAACACTGAAGCTTTCTTT; clone size: .; V gene: TRBV5-6; J gene: TRBJ1-1; D gene: .
CDR3 protein: CASRQTTGSYEQYF; CDR3 DNA: TGTGCCAGCAGGCAAACGACAGGCTCCTACGAGCAGTACTTC; clone size: once; V gene: TRBV6-6; J gene: TRBJ2-7; D gene: .
CDR3 protein: CASSGAVGYEQYF; CDR3 DNA: TGTGCCAGCAGCGGAGCTGTCGGGTACGAGCAGTACTTC; clone size: .; V gene: TRBV9; J gene: TRBJ2-7; D gene: .
CDR3 protein: CASSLESLRGTEAFF; CDR3 DNA: TGTGCCAGCAGCTTAGAATCCTTAAGAGGGACTGAAGCTTTCTTT; clone size: .; V gene: TRBV13; J gene: TRBJ1-1; D gene: .
CDR3 protein: CASSQSRVTGELFF; CDR3 DNA: TGTGCCAGCAGCCAAAGCAGGGTTACCGGGGAGCTGTTTTTT; clone size: .; V gene: TRBV14; J gene: TRBJ2-2; D gene: .
CDR3 protein: CASSYGRGANVLTF; CDR3 DNA: TGTGCCAGCAGTTACGGGAGAGGGGCCAACGTCCTGACTTTC; clone size: .; V gene: TRBV6-2/TRBV6-3; J gene: TRBJ2-6; D gene: .
CDR3 protein: CASSQGQAGLKVYGYTF; CDR3 DNA: TGTGCCAGCTCACAAGGACAGGCAGGGTTAAAGGTCTATGGCTACACCTTC; clone size: .; V gene: TRBV18; J gene: TRBJ1-2; D gene: TRBD1
CDR3 protein: CARRVGGGGGGNTGELFF; CDR3 DNA: TGTGCCCGCCGCGTCGGCGGGGGGGGCGGGGGCAACACCGGGGAGCTGTTTTTT; clone size: .; V gene: TRBV9; J gene: TRBJ2-2; D gene: TRBD2
CDR3 protein: CASSWLAGRDNEQFF; CDR3 DNA: TGTGCCAGCAGCTGGCTAGCGGGCAGGGACAATGAGCAGTTCTTC; clone size: .; V gene: TRBV7-9; J gene: TRBJ2-1; D gene: TRBD2
CDR3 protein: CASSYSEQPQHF; CDR3 DNA: TGTGCCAGCAGTTACTCAGAGCAGCCCCAGCATTTT; clone size: .; V gene: TRBV6-2/TRBV6-3; J gene: TRBJ1-5; D gene: .
CDR3 protein: CASSGTSHREKLFF; CDR3 DNA: TGCGCCAGCAGCGGGACTTCTCACAGGGAAAAACTGTTTTTT; clone size: .; V gene: TRBV5-1; J gene: TRBJ1-4; D gene: .
CDR3 protein: CASSLVGTGSVNSPLHF; CDR3 DNA: TGTGCCAGCAGCTTAGTGGGGACAGGGTCAGTTAATTCACCCCTCCACTTT; clone size: .; V gene: TRBV7-2; J gene: TRBJ1-6; D gene: TRBD1
CDR3 protein: CASRRDSNSEAFF; CDR3 DNA: TGCGCCAGCAGGCGGGACAGTAACTCTGAAGCTTTCTTT; clone size: .; V gene: TRBV10-1; J gene: TRBJ1-1; D gene: TRBD1
CDR3 protein: CASSQDSGGGYYEQYF; CDR3 DNA: TGTGCCAGCAGCCAAGATTCGGGAGGGGGTTACTACGAGCAGTACTTC; clone size: many; V gene: TRBV3-1/TRBV3-2; J gene: TRBJ2-7; D gene: TRBD2
CDR3 protein: CASSYRGRGHYEQYF; CDR3 DNA: TGTGCCAGCAGCTATAGGGGCAGGGGACACTACGAGCAGTACTTC; clone size: .; V gene: TRBV7-6; J gene: TRBJ2-7; D gene: .
CDR3 protein: CASSPEGPSYNEQFF; CDR3 DNA: TGCGCCAGCAGCCCGGAGGGGCCCTCCTACAATGAGCAGTTCTTC; clone size: .; V gene: TRBV4-3; J gene: TRBJ2-1; D gene: .
CDR3 protein: CATSDYGEQYF; CDR3 DNA: TGTGCCACCAGTGACTATGGCGAGCAGTACTTC; clone size: .; V gene: TRBV24-1; J gene: TRBJ2-7; D gene: .
CDR3 protein: CASSRNQPQHF; CDR3 DNA: TGTGCCAGCTCCAGAAATCAGCCCCAGCATTTT; clone size: .; V gene: TRBV28; J gene: TRBJ1-5; D gene: .
CDR3 protein: CASSLDRSYTEAFF; CDR3 DNA: TGTGCCAGCTCACTAGACAGGTCCTACACTGAAGCTTTCTTT; clone size: .; V gene: TRBV18; J gene: TRBJ1-1; D gene: .
CDR3 protein: CASTRGFASPLHF; CDR3 DNA: TGTGCCAGCACCAGGGGGTTTGCTTCACCCCTCCACTTT; clone size: few; V gene: TRBV6-5; J gene: TRBJ1-6; D gene: TRBD1
CDR3 protein: CASSFAGPYTGELFF; CDR3 DNA: TGTGCCAGCAGCTTTGCAGGGCCGTACACCGGGGAGCTGTTTTTT; clone size: .; V gene: TRBV7-9; J gene: TRBJ2-2; D gene: .
CDR3 protein: CASRRLGEPETDTQYF; CDR3 DNA: TGTGCCAGCAGGCGCCTCGGGGAGCCAGAGACAGATACGCAGTATTTT; clone size: .; V gene: TRBV11-2; J gene: TRBJ2-3; D gene: .
CDR3 protein: CAVREAGVQETQYF; CDR3 DNA: TGTGCCGTTCGGGAAGCGGGGGTTCAAGAGACCCAGTACTTC; clone size: .; V gene: TRBV6-5; J gene: TRBJ2-5; D gene: TRBD2
CDR3 protein: CASSFGSSYEQYF; CDR3 DNA: TGTGCCAGCAGCTTTGGCAGCTCCTACGAGCAGTACTTC; clone size: once; V gene: TRBV5-6; J gene: TRBJ2-7; D gene: .
CDR3 protein: CASSLGGGINQPQHF; CDR3 DNA: TGTGCCAGCAGTTTAGGGGGAGGGATCAATCAGCCCCAGCATTTT; clone size: .; V gene: TRBV27; J gene: TRBJ1-5; D gene: .
CDR3 protein: CASHGTKRDRGQYF; CDR3 DNA: TGTGCCAGCCACGGGACTAAGCGGGACCGGGGGCAGTACTTC; clone size: .; V gene: TRBV7-3; J gene: TRBJ2-7; D gene: TRBD2
CDR3 protein: CASSPGRVPGRGYTF; CDR3 DNA: TGTGCCAGCAGCCCTGGGAGGGTTCCAGGACGGGGCTACACCTTC; clone size: .; V gene: TRBV13; J gene: TRBJ1-2; D gene: .
CDR3 protein: CATLQDMNTEAFF; CDR3 DNA: TGTGCCACCTTACAGGACATGAACACTGAAGCTTTCTTT; clone size: .; V gene: TRBV7-9; J gene: TRBJ1-1; D gene: .
CDR3 protein: CASSLTSGVRTDTQYF; CDR3 DNA: TGCGCCAGCAGCTTGACTAGCGGGGTCCGGACAGATACGCAGTATTTT; clone size: .; V gene: TRBV5-1; J gene: TRBJ2-3; D gene: TRBD2
CDR3 protein: CASSLDKRVEFF; CDR3 DNA: TGTGCCAGCAGTTTGGATAAGCGGGTAGAGTTCTTC; clone size: .; V gene: TRBV28; J gene: TRBJ2-1; D gene: .